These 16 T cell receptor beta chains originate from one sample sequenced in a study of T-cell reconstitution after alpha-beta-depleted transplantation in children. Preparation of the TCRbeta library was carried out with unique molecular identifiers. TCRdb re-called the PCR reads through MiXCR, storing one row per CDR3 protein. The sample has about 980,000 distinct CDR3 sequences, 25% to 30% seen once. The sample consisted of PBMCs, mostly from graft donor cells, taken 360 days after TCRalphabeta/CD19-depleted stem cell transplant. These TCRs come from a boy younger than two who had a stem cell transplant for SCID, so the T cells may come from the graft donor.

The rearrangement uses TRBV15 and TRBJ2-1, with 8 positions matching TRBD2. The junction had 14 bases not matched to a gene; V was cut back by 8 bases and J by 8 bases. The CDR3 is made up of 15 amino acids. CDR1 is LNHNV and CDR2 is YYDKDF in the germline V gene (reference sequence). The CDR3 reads CATGRPPAGVDEQFF. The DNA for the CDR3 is TGTGCCACCGGGCGTCCCCCAGCGGGGGTGGATGAGCAGTTCTTC.

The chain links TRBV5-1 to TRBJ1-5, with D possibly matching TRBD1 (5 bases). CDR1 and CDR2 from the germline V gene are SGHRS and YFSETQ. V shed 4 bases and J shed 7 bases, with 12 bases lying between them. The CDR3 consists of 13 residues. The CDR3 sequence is CASSPTWGQPQHF. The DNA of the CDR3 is TGCGCCAGCAGCCCGACGTGGGGGCAGCCCCAGCATTTT. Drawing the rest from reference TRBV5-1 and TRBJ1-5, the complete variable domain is KAGVTQTPRYLIKTRGQQVTLSCSPISGHRSVSWYQQTPGQGLQFLFEYFSETQRNKGNFPGRFSGRQFSNSRSEMNVSTLELGDSALYLCASSPTWGQPQHFGDGTRLSIL.

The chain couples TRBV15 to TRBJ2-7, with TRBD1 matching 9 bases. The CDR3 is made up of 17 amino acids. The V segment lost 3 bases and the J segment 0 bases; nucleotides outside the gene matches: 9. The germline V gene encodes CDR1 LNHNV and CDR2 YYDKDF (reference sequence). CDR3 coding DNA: TGTGCCACCAGCAGTGTGGCTAGGACAGGGGTCTCCTACGAGCAGTACTTC. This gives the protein CATSSVARTGVSYEQYF.

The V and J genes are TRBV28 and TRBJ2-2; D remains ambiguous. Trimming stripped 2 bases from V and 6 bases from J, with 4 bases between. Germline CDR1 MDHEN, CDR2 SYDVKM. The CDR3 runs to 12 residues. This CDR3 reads CASSLKAGELFF. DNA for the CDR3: TGTGCCAGCAGTTTAAAGGCCGGGGAGCTGTTTTTT.

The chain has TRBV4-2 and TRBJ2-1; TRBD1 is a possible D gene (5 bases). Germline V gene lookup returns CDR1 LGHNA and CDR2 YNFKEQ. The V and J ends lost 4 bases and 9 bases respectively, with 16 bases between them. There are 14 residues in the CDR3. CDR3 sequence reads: CASSPETVPSEQFF. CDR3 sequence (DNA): TGTGCCAGCAGCCCGGAGACAGTCCCTAGTGAGCAGTTCTTC.

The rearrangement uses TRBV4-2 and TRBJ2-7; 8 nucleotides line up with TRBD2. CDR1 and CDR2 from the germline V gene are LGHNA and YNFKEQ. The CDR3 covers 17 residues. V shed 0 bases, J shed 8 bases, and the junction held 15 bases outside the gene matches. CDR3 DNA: TGTGCCAGCAGCCAAGATAATCGCGGGGGGCGGCCGTATCAGCAGTACTTC. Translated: CASSQDNRGGRPYQQYF.

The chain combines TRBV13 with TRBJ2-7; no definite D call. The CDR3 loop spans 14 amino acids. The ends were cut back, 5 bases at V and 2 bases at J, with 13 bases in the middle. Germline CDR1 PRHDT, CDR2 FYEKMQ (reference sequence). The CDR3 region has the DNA TGTGCCAGCAGCCTCATCGCAGGTCCCTACGAGCAGTACTTC. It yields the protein CASSLIAGPYEQYF.

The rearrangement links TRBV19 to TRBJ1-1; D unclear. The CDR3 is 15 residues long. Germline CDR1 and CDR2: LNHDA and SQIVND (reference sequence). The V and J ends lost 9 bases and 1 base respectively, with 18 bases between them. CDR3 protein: CASSVPLKGNTEAFF. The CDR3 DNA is TGTGCCAGCTCAGTCCCGCTGAAGGGGAACACTGAAGCTTTCTTT.

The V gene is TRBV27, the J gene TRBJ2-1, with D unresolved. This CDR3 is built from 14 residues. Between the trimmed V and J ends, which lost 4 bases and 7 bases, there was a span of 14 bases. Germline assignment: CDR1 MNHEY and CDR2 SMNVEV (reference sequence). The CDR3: CASSWRRYGNEQFF. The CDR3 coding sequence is TGTGCCAGCAGTTGGCGTCGTTATGGGAATGAGCAGTTCTTC.

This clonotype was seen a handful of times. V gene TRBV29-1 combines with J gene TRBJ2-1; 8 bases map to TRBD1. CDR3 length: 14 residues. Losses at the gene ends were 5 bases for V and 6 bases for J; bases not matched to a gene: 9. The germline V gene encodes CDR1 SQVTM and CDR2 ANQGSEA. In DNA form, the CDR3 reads TGCAGCGTTTCCCGGACAGGGAGTTTCAATGAGCAGTTCTTC. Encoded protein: CSVSRTGSFNEQFF.

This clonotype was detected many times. CDR3 region: CASSTVNNEQFF. CDR3 sequence (DNA): TGTGCCAGCAGTACAGTAAACAATGAGCAGTTCTTC. The J gene is TRBJ2-1, the V gene TRBV28; no firm D call. Per germline, CDR1 MDHEN and CDR2 SYDVKM. CDR3 length: 12 residues. The ends were cut back, 5 bases at V and 5 bases at J, with 7 bases in the middle.

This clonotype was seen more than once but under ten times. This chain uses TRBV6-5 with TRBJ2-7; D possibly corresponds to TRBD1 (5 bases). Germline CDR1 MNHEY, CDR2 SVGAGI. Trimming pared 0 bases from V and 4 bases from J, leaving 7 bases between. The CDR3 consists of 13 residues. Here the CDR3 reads CASSYSRQYEQYF. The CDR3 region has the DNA TGTGCCAGCAGTTACTCGAGACAGTACGAGCAGTACTTC.

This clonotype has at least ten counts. DNA for the CDR3: TGTGCCACCAGTGGCCCCTACAGGACAGGGAATAACTTTGGGGTTTACAATGAGCAGTTCTTC. Its protein is CATSGPYRTGNNFGVYNEQFF. The chain is built from TRBV24-1 and TRBJ2-1; 8 nucleotides line up with TRBD1. This CDR3 region has 21 residues. The J segment lost 4 bases and the V segment lost 5 bases, leaving 24 bases of the junction unmatched. Per germline, CDR1 KGHDR and CDR2 SFDVKD.

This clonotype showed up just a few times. The chain's CDR3 is CASSPSGTPTDTQYF. Written as DNA, the CDR3 is TGTGCCAGCAGCCCATCCGGGACTCCCACAGATACGCAGTATTTT. This chain joins TRBV12-3 or TRBV12-4 and TRBJ2-3, with D possibly TRBD2 on 6 matching bases. This CDR3 is built from 15 residues. V was clipped by 6 bases and J by 2 bases, with 15 bases between them.

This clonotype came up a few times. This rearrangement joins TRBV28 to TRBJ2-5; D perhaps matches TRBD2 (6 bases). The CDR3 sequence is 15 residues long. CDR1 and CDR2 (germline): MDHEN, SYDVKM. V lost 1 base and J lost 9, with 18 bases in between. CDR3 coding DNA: TGTGCCAGCAGTTTATCGCCGGGGGAGGTTGCGCCCCAGTACTTC. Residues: CASSLSPGEVAPQYF.

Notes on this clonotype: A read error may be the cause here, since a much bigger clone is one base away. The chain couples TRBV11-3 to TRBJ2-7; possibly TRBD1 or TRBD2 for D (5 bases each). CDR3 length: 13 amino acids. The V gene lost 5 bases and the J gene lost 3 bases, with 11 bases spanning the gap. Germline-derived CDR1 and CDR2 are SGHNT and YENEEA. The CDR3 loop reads CASSRGDLYEQYF. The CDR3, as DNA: TGTGCCAGCAGCCGAGGGGACCTCTACGAGCAGTACTTC.